This T cell receptor (beta chain) was captured by sequencing in a study of blood T cell repertoires in COVID-19. Turning to the study itself: The United States, Italy and Spain provided the acute and convalescent COVID-19 samples.

CDR1 MGHDK and CDR2 SYGVNS come from the germline V gene. The CDR3 extends over 13 amino acids. The V gene end was trimmed by 6 bases and the J gene end by 8 bases; junction bases not matched to a gene: 4. Study members were between 18 and 89 years old and lived in 20 to 25 US regions. Each recovered donor of Cohort 3 presented with two negative PCRs, clearance, or symptom resolution. Original processing methods: Estimation of nucleated cell counts was performed using reference gene primer amplification. Some clones are missing from TCRdb's copy, which holds only in-frame ones; the method was immunoSEQ multiplex PCR. The V and J calls and clone size are taken from that table; D and trimming were inferred from the DNA. Of approximately 260,000 clones listed, about 80% are singletons.

V gene TRBV25-1 combines with J gene TRBJ1-4; 9 nucleotides line up with TRBD1. Sample: PBMCs or T cells enriched from blood (not recorded which). This TCR derives from a man aged 50 to 60 who had recovered from COVID-19. CDR3 sequence reads: CASRGTGKEKLFF. As DNA, the CDR3 is TGTGCCAGCAGGGGGACAGGGAAAGAAAAACTGTTTTTT.